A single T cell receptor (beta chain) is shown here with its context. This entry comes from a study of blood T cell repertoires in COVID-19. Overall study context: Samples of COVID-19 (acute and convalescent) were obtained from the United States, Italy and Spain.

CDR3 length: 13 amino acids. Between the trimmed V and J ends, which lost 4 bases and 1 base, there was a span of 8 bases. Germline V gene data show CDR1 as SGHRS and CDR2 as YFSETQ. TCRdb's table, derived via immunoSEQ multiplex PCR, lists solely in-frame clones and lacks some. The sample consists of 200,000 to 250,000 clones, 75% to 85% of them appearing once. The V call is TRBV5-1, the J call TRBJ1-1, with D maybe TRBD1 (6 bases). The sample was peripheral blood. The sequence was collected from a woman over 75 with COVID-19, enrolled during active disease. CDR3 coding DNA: TGCGCCAGCAGCCAAGGGGGGAACACTGAAGCTTTCTTT. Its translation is CASSQGGNTEAFF.